Here is one TCR beta chain with its context. Its antigen is undetermined. Different DNA sequences within this sample yield the same CDR3. The CDR3 is made up of 13 amino acids. With 1 base removed from V and 1 base from J, the gap between germline ends came to 4 bases. Germline V gene data show CDR1 as SGDLS and CDR2 as YYNGEE. CD4+ cells were split into CD45RA+ naive and CD45RA-negative memory subsets. At deep level, the assay was performed. The method was immunoSEQ multiplex PCR; TCRdb's version includes in-frame clones alone and lacks a portion of them. The table lists 2.3 million or so clones, 85% to 95% of them singletons. This sample stems from a study of shared clonotypes between healthy human individuals. Study findings and constraints: Among several donors, about 5% of naive CD4 clonotypes were found in common. Sequencing depth was predicted to influence how clonotypes are shared among donors.

Sample: naive CD4+ T cells from PBMCs. Subset noted: CD45RA+ positively selected. The receptor's source is a man aged 18 to 35 in good health. Some clones in this sample may be carry-over from other donors' samples. This chain uses TRBV9 with TRBJ2-3; no reliable D call. The CDR3 spells CASSVLGTDTQYF. The CDR3 region has the DNA TGTGCCAGCAGCGTATTGGGCACAGATACGCAGTATTTT.